What follows are 27 T cell receptor beta chains derived from one specimen sequenced in a study of T cell responses to AZD1222 COVID-19 vaccine (TCRdb year 2021). What the time point label conveys for this sample: baseline before first vaccination. The receptor library was made with the immunoSEQ multiplex PCR assay. The immuneACCESS repertoire file appears here via TCRdb, limited to in-frame rearrangements. These files lack a portion of the clones; in checked studies, under half of the deficit traces to unresolved V genes, and the cause of the others is not known. This sample lists over 120,000 clones; 80% to 90% were detected once. The top ten clones comprise 1.5% to 2% of the sample. The specimen was peripheral blood, collected on day 0 of AZD1222 vaccination. The receptors were sampled from an adult in good health.

This rearrangement joins TRBV7-9 to TRBJ2-5; 7 bases agree with TRBD2. This CDR3 is 15 amino acids long. CDR1 and CDR2 (germline): SEHNR, FQNEAQ (reference sequence). With V trimmed by 4 bases and J by 5 bases, 10 bases remained unmatched. The CDR3 region is CASSSRGGPGETQYF. CDR3 in DNA: TGTGCCAGCAGCTCCCGGGGAGGGCCTGGGGAGACCCAGTACTTC.

CDR3 sequence: CASSDVTGQGATEQYF. The CDR3 bases are TGTGCCAGTAGTGACGTCACGGGACAGGGGGCGACCGAGCAGTACTTC. The chain couples TRBV19 to TRBJ2-7, with 12 bases lining up with TRBD1. The CDR3 sequence is 16 residues long. The V gene end was trimmed by 5 bases and the J gene end by 6 bases; junction bases not matched to a gene: 11. Germline V gene sequence: CDR1 LNHDA, CDR2 SQIVND (reference sequence).

This chain connects TRBV5-1 to TRBJ1-2; D might be TRBD1 (6 bases). Germline V CDR1 and CDR2: SGHRS, YFSETQ. V was cut by 3 bases and J by 4 bases, with 13 bases left in between. The CDR3 is 14 amino acids. In nucleotides, the CDR3 is TGCGCCAGCAGCTCAACCGGACAGATCTATGGCTACACCTTC. This gives the protein CASSSTGQIYGYTF.

CDR3 coding DNA: TGTGCCATCGCTTCCCTCTCTGGGGCCAACGTCCTGACTTTC. The encoded protein is CAIASLSGANVLTF. This rearrangement joins TRBV10-3 to TRBJ2-6; D gene unclear. The V end was cut by 8 bases, the J end by 0 bases, with 8 bases between. Germline assignment: CDR1 ENHRY and CDR2 SYGVKD. The CDR3 length is 14 residues.

The J gene is TRBJ2-1, the V gene TRBV27; 11 positions match TRBD2. Unmatched junction bases numbered 4, after V lost 5 bases and J lost 4 bases. Per the germline V gene, CDR1 is MNHEY and CDR2 is SMNVEV (reference sequence). The CDR3 is 15 residues long. The CDR3 region has the DNA TGTGCCAGCAGTCCCGGGACTAGCGGTTACAATGAGCAGTTCTTC. Translation gives CASSPGTSGYNEQFF.

The chain is built from TRBV5-1 and TRBJ2-5, with 11 bases aligning to TRBD2. The length of the CDR3 is 18 residues. Germline V gene lookup returns CDR1 SGHRS and CDR2 YFSETQ. The V segment lost 0 bases and the J segment 4 bases; nucleotides outside the gene matches: 11. The CDR3 is CASSLAELAGGPRETQYF. The CDR3 DNA follows: TGCGCCAGCAGCTTGGCAGAGCTAGCGGGGGGCCCTAGAGAGACCCAGTACTTC.

The CDR3 DNA sequence: TGTGCCAGCAGCGGAGAAATAGCGGGTTCTCCGGGCAATGAGCAGTTCTTC. This translates into CASSGEIAGSPGNEQFF. The chain employs TRBV7-3 and TRBJ2-1; 7 bases match TRBD2. Germline lookup yields CDR1 SGHTA and CDR2 FQGTGA. CDR3 length: 17 amino acids. V lost 5 bases and J lost 6; bases outside the gene matches: 16.

The J gene is TRBJ2-7, the V gene TRBV3-1 (or the pseudogene TRBV3-2); 10 bases fit TRBD2. In germline, CDR1 is LGHDT, CDR2 YNNKEL (reference sequence). The CDR3 is 15 amino acids. The J segment lost 3 bases and the V segment lost 2 bases, leaving 4 bases of the junction unmatched. CDR3 residues: CASSQTSGNFYEQYF. The CDR3, as DNA: TGTGCCAGCAGCCAAACTAGCGGGAATTTCTACGAGCAGTACTTC.

J is TRBJ1-5 and V is TRBV7-2; tentative D call: TRBD1 (5 bases). Germline V lookup: CDR1 SGHTA, CDR2 FQGNSA. The ends were cut back, 5 bases at V and 6 bases at J, with 14 bases in the middle. CDR3 length equals 14 residues. The CDR3 loop is CASSTQWGTQPQHF. CDR3 sequence (DNA): TGTGCCAGCAGCACACAGTGGGGGACTCAGCCCCAGCATTTT.

V usage is TRBV12-3 or TRBV12-4 and J usage is TRBJ2-5; the D gene is possibly TRBD1 (5 bases). Trimming cost V 6 bases and J 7 bases, with 12 bases left between them. This CDR3 spans 12 amino acids. The CDR3 DNA reads as TGTGCCAGCAGGGACATCCGAGGGACCCAGTACTTC. Its translation: CASRDIRGTQYF.

The chain couples TRBV6-1 to TRBJ2-3; the D is unclear. V dropped 2 bases and J dropped 9 bases, with 9 bases sitting between them. This CDR3 has 12 residues. The V gene's germline CDR1 is MNHNS and CDR2 SASEGT. This chain's CDR3 is CASSESDRTQYF. CDR3 bases: TGTGCCAGCAGTGAAAGCGACCGGACGCAGTATTTT.

CDR3 in amino acids: CASSWGQGNTEAFF. Here the CDR3 DNA reads TGCGCCAGCAGCTGGGGACAGGGAAACACTGAAGCTTTCTTT. The chain uses TRBV4-1 and TRBJ1-1; 9 positions agree with TRBD1. Germline-derived CDR1 and CDR2 are MGHRA and YSYEKL. The length of the CDR3 is 14 residues. J was trimmed by 2 bases and V by 5 bases; bases with no gene match: 3.

The chain links TRBV18 to TRBJ2-4; no reliable D call. Trimming cost V 6 bases and J 2 bases, with 11 bases left between them. The CDR3 is 14 amino acids. Per germline, CDR1 KGHSH and CDR2 LQKENI. The CDR3 spells CASSPGRTKNIQYF. The CDR3 nucleotides read TGTGCCAGCTCTCCCGGACGGACCAAAAACATTCAGTACTTC.

V usage is TRBV6-5 and J usage is TRBJ1-6, with TRBD1 matching over 7 bases. Germline lookup yields CDR1 MNHEY and CDR2 SVGAGI. Trimming at V came to 5 bases and at J to 7 bases, leaving 8 bases not matched to a gene. This CDR3 has 15 residues. The CDR3 spells CASSRLRDSNSPLHF. The CDR3, as DNA: TGTGCCAGCAGTCGGTTGAGGGACAGCAATTCACCCCTCCACTTT.

The V call is TRBV5-5, the J call TRBJ1-1, with D possibly TRBD1 on 5 matching bases. The length of the CDR3 is 15 residues. Per germline, CDR1 SGHKS and CDR2 YYEKEE (reference sequence). V was clipped by 2 bases and J by 4 bases, with 15 bases between them. The CDR3 spells CASSLNRGEGTEAFF. The CDR3, as DNA: TGTGCCAGCAGCTTAAATAGGGGCGAGGGCACTGAAGCTTTCTTT.

The chain is built from TRBV28 and TRBJ2-5; D unresolved. CDR3 length: 14 residues. CDR1 and CDR2 (germline): MDHEN, SYDVKM. V lost 0 bases and J lost 0, with 5 bases in between. CDR3 residues: CASSLWQNQETQYF. Written as DNA, the CDR3 is TGTGCCAGCAGTTTATGGCAAAACCAAGAGACCCAGTACTTC.

CDR3 coding DNA: TGTGCCAGCAGTGTCGACCTCTCAACAACAGGGTTTGCTGAAAAACTGTTTTTT. Protein sequence: CASSVDLSTTGFAEKLFF. The rearrangement joins TRBV27 to TRBJ1-4; D perhaps matches TRBD1 (6 bases). V was shortened by 5 bases and J by 7 bases, with 26 bases between the two germline ends. Germline V gene data show CDR1 as MNHEY and CDR2 as SMNVEV (reference sequence). The CDR3 is 18 residues long.

V gene TRBV5-1 combines with J gene TRBJ1-1; D not certain. Germline-derived CDR1 and CDR2 are SGHRS and YFSETQ. V lost 4 bases to trimming and J lost 7 bases, with 11 bases between them. CDR3 size: 12 residues. CDR3 in DNA: TGCGCCAGCAGCCCGACCCTCGGTGAAGCTTTCTTT. Protein: CASSPTLGEAFF.

This clone has only a few counts. This chain joins TRBV9 and TRBJ2-3; 10 positions agree with TRBD2. Germline CDR1 and CDR2: SGDLS and YYNGEE. The junction had 7 bases not matched to a gene; V was cut back by 0 bases and J by 3 bases. The CDR3 totals 17 residues. The CDR3 loop reads CASSVVASGSLTDTQYF. Here the CDR3 DNA reads TGTGCCAGCAGCGTAGTGGCTAGCGGGAGTCTTACAGATACGCAGTATTTT.

A word on this clone: This sample also contains other DNA sequences that code for the same CDR3. V and J are TRBV6-5 and TRBJ2-2; TRBD2 matches at 8 bases. The CDR3 contains 15 residues. The V gene's germline CDR1 is MNHEY and CDR2 SVGAGI. Losses at the gene ends were 3 bases for V and 5 bases for J; bases not matched to a gene: 5. In DNA, the CDR3 is TGTGCCAGCAGTTATGTCGGGAGGGGAACCGGGGAGCTGTTTTTT. As protein: CASSYVGRGTGELFF.

The J gene is TRBJ2-5, the V gene TRBV6-5; TRBD2 aligns across 8 bases. This CDR3 comprises 15 residues. With 2 bases clipped from V and 4 bases from J, the junction kept 6 bases outside the gene matches. Germline V gives CDR1 MNHEY, CDR2 SVGAGI. As DNA, the CDR3 is TGTGCCAGCAGTTACATGGATGCGGGAGGAGAGACCCAGTACTTC. It is translated as CASSYMDAGGETQYF.

The chain recombines TRBV28 with TRBJ2-2, with D perhaps being TRBD1 or TRBD2 (5 bases each). Trimming took off 9 bases at V and 5 bases at J, with 16 bases between the two ends. This CDR3 has 14 residues. Germline V gene sequence: CDR1 MDHEN, CDR2 SYDVKM. The CDR3 DNA follows: TGTGCCAGTGGGACCCCACGAAAGACCGGGGAGCTGTTTTTT. It translates to CASGTPRKTGELFF.

Only one count was recorded for this clone. The chain is built from TRBV5-1 and TRBJ1-4; D is ambiguous. Looked up from germline, CDR1 is SGHRS and CDR2 is YFSETQ. Trimming cost V 0 bases and J 0 bases, with 6 bases left between them. This CDR3 spans 15 amino acids. The CDR3: CASSLVSATNEKLFF. CDR3 sequence (DNA): TGCGCCAGCAGCTTGGTTAGTGCAACTAATGAAAAACTGTTTTTT.

The chain carries TRBV6-5 and TRBJ1-6; D is undetermined. Trimming pared 7 bases from V and 1 base from J, leaving 8 bases between. In germline, CDR1 is MNHEY, CDR2 SVGAGI. This CDR3 region has 14 residues. The CDR3 DNA reads as TGTGCCAGCATGGGTTGGTCCTATAATTCACCCCTCCACTTT. Protein sequence: CASMGWSYNSPLHF.

This clone was counted once. This chain connects TRBV5-6 to TRBJ2-1, with 8 bases matching TRBD2. CDR3 length equals 11 residues. Trimming removed 9 bases from V and 9 bases from J; junction bases left unmatched: 5. The germline V gene encodes CDR1 SGHDT and CDR2 YYEEEE. DNA for the CDR3: TGTGCCACTCGGGGGGGAGGTGAGCAGTTCTTC. Amino acid sequence: CATRGGGEQFF.

This chain joins TRBV19 and TRBJ1-2, with 7 bases fitting TRBD1. Trimming took 5 bases from V and 6 from J; bases not matched to a gene: 9. The CDR3 sequence is 14 residues long. Germline V lookup: CDR1 LNHDA, CDR2 SQIVND (reference sequence). In DNA form, the CDR3 reads TGTGCCAGTAGTCTTCCGACAGGGAGGGATGGCTACACCTTC. It translates to CASSLPTGRDGYTF.

The genes are TRBV11-2 and TRBJ1-1; the match to TRBD1 covers 7 bases. Germline V CDR1 and CDR2: SGHAT, FQNNGV. V shed 8 bases and J 1 base; nucleotides not matched to a gene: 10. CDR3 size: 15 residues. CDR3 region: CASARGTAGNTEAFF. The CDR3 region has the DNA TGTGCCAGCGCACGGGGGACAGCTGGGAACACTGAAGCTTTCTTT. The full variable domain, with the rest looked up from reference TRBV11-2 and TRBJ1-1, is EAGVAQSPRYKIIEKRQSVAFWCNPISGHATLYWYQQILGQGPKLLIQFQNNGVVDDSQLPKDRFSAERLKGVDSTLKIQPAKLEDSAVYLCASARGTAGNTEAFFGQGTRLTVV.